This TCR beta chain was identified in a study of preoperative IRX-2 immunotherapy in early breast cancer (dated by TCRdb to about 2019). The treatment or condition label, read with the paper, signifies: preoperative locoregional IRX-2 cytokine immunotherapy. The samples were obtained from a phase Ib study that tested preoperative, locoregional IRX-2 cytokine immunotherapy designed to prime immune responses. Donors were patients with early-stage breast cancer who received IRX-2 before surgery. A remark on this clone: Its antigen is unknown. Qualities for individual bases were not recorded, and no much larger clone is one base off.

V is clipped by 2 bases and J by 0 bases, and the sequence between their germline boundaries is 11 bases long. Inclusive of the bounding cysteine and phenylalanine, the CDR3 is 16 residues long. The sequence is cut down to CDR3 DNA, 48 bases in frame from base 1. CDR1 and CDR2 were assigned from the germline V gene as MNHGY and SAAAGT. The library came from the immunoSEQ multiplex PCR assay. TCRdb provides this immuneACCESS table in a form limited to in-frame rearrangements. Some clones are lacking; in checked studies, under half of them reflect an unresolved V gene, and why the rest are absent is not known. Counted in this sample were about 26,000 clones; roughly four fifths of them appeared once. The biggest ten clones account for 6.8% of the sample.

This sequence originates from a human donor with breast cancer. The rearranged segments are TRBV6-8 and TRBJ2-1; a weak D assignment points to TRBD2 (5 bases agree). This material consisted of lymph node tissue, taken after IRX-2 immunotherapy. The bases are TGTGCCAGCAGTTACCATCCGGGAAGCTCCTACAATGAGCAGTTCTTC. Its translation reads: CASSYHPGSSYNEQFF.